The next 2 T cell receptor beta chains were all read from a single sample in a study of cytomegalovirus exposure and HLA in healthy donors. Primers included in the PCR were 60 Vbeta and 13 Jbeta primers. Assay: immunoSEQ multiplex PCR; the TCRdb copy retains only in-frame clones and omits some. This table has fewer than 100,000 clones, roughly 80% appearing once. Sequencing was done on a sample of PBMCs. These receptors were collected from a man between 40 and 49 years old in good health and CMV-seronegative.

This sequence joins TRBV19 and TRBJ1-1; D gene uncertain. The CDR3 sequence is 15 residues long. Germline V lookup: CDR1 LNHDA, CDR2 SQIVND (reference sequence). The V end lost 5 bases, the J end lost 1 base, and 14 bases lay between the germline ends. The CDR3: CASSPTGKRNTEAFF. In DNA, the CDR3 is TGTGCCAGTAGTCCTACGGGAAAAAGGAACACTGAAGCTTTCTTT.

V gene TRBV5-1 combines with J gene TRBJ1-2, with a tentative D call TRBD1 (6 bases). The CDR3 length is 13 residues. The germline CDR1 and CDR2 sequences are SGHRS and YFSETQ. V lost 4 bases, J lost 8 bases, and 15 bases lay in between. Here the CDR3 DNA reads TGCGCCAGCAGCCGGGGCCAACAGGGCGGCTACACCTTC. Amino acid sequence: CASSRGQQGGYTF.